The clone carrying this TCR beta chain was seen a handful of times. These data originate in a study of T cell changes during pregnancy in multiple sclerosis. Clones were read by immunoSEQ multiplex PCR, and TCRdb kept only the in-frame ones, dropping some. The table lists over 65,000 clones, roughly nine tenths of them singletons. The V and J ends lost 3 bases and 2 bases respectively, with 14 bases between them. CDR1 is MDHEN and CDR2 is SYDVKM in the germline V gene. The CDR3 spans 16 residues. The chain carries TRBV28 and TRBJ2-4; TRBD1 is a possible D gene (6 bases). This clonotype was obtained from a female donor with multiple sclerosis, enrolled in a pregnancy study. Specimen: peripheral blood, collected in the first trimester of pregnancy. The CDR3 DNA reads as TGTGCCAGCAGTTTGGGGGCTAGCATATCCAAAAACATTCAGTACTTC. As protein: CASSLGASISKNIQYF.